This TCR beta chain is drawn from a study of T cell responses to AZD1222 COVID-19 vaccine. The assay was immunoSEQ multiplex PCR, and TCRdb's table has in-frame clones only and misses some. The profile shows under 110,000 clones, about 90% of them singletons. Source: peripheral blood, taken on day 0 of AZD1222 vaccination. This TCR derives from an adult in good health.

Written as DNA, the CDR3 is TGTGCCAGCAGCCTCGGGACCCAACCTTCCTACAATGAGCAGTTCTTC. Amino acid sequence: CASSLGTQPSYNEQFF. This rearrangement joins TRBV3-1 (or the pseudogene TRBV3-2) to TRBJ2-1; TRBD1 or TRBD2 may be the D gene (5 bases each). Germline V lookup: CDR1 LGHDT, CDR2 YNNKEL (reference sequence). Trimming shortened V by 4 bases and J by 1 base, and 14 bases separated the two germline ends. The CDR3 is 16 amino acids.